Below, 31 T cell receptor beta chains from the same sample are listed, as sequenced in a study of blood T cell repertoires in COVID-19. Sequencing was performed with immunoSEQ multiplex PCR; in TCRdb, only in-frame clones are kept and a portion is missing. The data show fewer than 250,000 clones, with roughly four fifths seen just once and 2% to 3% held by the top ten. The sequenced sample was peripheral blood. All receptors come from a woman between 35 and 50 years old with active or convalescent COVID-19.

The chain joins TRBV19 to TRBJ2-5; 8 bases are a match to TRBD1. The CDR3 runs to 15 residues. J was trimmed by 5 bases and V by 4 bases; bases with no gene match: 9. Germline CDR1 and CDR2: LNHDA and SQIVND (reference sequence). The CDR3 nucleotides read TGTGCCAGTAGTACTCTTAACAGGGGGTTGGAGACCCAGTACTTC. It codes for CASSTLNRGLETQYF.

The chain employs TRBV4-3 and TRBJ2-7; 9 positions agree with TRBD2. The CDR3 runs to 14 residues. V lost 5 bases to trimming and J lost 2 bases; unmatched junction nucleotides: 4. Germline CDR1 LGHNA, CDR2 YSLEER. CDR3 in amino acids: CASSKTSGAYEQYF. The CDR3 DNA sequence: TGCGCCAGCAGCAAGACTAGCGGAGCCTACGAGCAGTACTTC.

The chain couples TRBV19 to TRBJ1-4, with 8 bases fitting TRBD1. CDR3 length equals 17 residues. In germline, CDR1 is LNHDA, CDR2 SQIVND (reference sequence). Unmatched junction bases numbered 16, after V lost 7 bases and J lost 6 bases. The CDR3 DNA reads as TGTGCCAGTAACGACCCGACGTGGACAGGGACGGATGAAAAACTGTTTTTT. Translating gives CASNDPTWTGTDEKLFF.

The rearrangement joins TRBV29-1 to TRBJ1-1; D is ambiguous. CDR3 length equals 14 residues. The germline V and J ends were trimmed by 4 bases and 1 base, with 13 bases remaining between them. Germline CDR1 reads SQVTM; CDR2 reads ANQGSEA. DNA for the CDR3: TGCAGCGTTGTCCTCCGGGAGAGGAACACTGAAGCTTTCTTT. Protein: CSVVLRERNTEAFF.

The chain carries TRBV27 and TRBJ2-3; D perhaps matches TRBD2 (6 bases). This CDR3 region has 13 residues. With 3 bases removed from V and 4 bases from J, the gap between germline ends came to 8 bases. CDR1 and CDR2 (germline): MNHEY, SMNVEV (reference sequence). The CDR3 sequence is CASSFGGSDTQYF. CDR3 nucleotide sequence: TGTGCCAGCAGTTTCGGGGGATCAGATACGCAGTATTTT.

The rearrangement links TRBV2 to TRBJ1-2, with unresolved D. V lost 7 bases and J 1 base, leaving 7 bases between the germline ends. The V gene's germline CDR1 is SNHLY and CDR2 FYNNEI. There are 12 residues in the CDR3. CDR3 sequence: CASISSNYGYTF. CDR3 sequence (DNA): TGTGCCAGCATTTCTAGTAACTATGGCTACACCTTC.

This clone has more than one count but fewer than ten. The J gene is TRBJ2-3, the V gene TRBV2, with TRBD1 matching 12 bases. CDR3 length equals 14 residues. The germline gives CDR1 SNHLY, CDR2 FYNNEI. With 8 bases clipped from V and 5 bases from J, the junction kept 5 bases outside the gene matches. CDR3 in amino acids: CASLGQGAVDTQYF. The DNA for the CDR3 is TGTGCCAGCCTGGGACAGGGGGCCGTAGATACGCAGTATTTT.

The chain is built from TRBV4-2 and TRBJ2-3; 11 bases are a match to TRBD1. Germline lookup yields CDR1 LGHNA and CDR2 YNFKEQ. The junction had 1 base not matched to a gene; V was cut back by 3 bases and J by 5 bases. The CDR3 is made up of 14 amino acids. CDR3 sequence reads: CASSHGTGGDTQYF. DNA for the CDR3: TGTGCCAGCAGCCACGGGACAGGGGGAGATACGCAGTATTTT.

The chain has TRBV7-2 and TRBJ1-6, with D possibly TRBD1 on 6 matching bases. This CDR3 comprises 15 residues. V was pared by 1 base and J by 9 bases, with 13 bases between. Germline V gene data show CDR1 as SGHTA and CDR2 as FQGNSA. CDR3 coding DNA: TGTGCCAGCAGCTTAGTTCGGACAGACTCTTCACCCCTCCACTTT. This sequence encodes CASSLVRTDSSPLHF.

This chain links TRBV19 with TRBJ1-6; D is possibly TRBD1 (5 bases). Trimming took 5 bases from V and 9 from J, leaving 23 bases between them. The CDR3 runs 17 residues. Germline V lookup: CDR1 LNHDA, CDR2 SQIVND (reference sequence). The CDR3 nucleotides read TGTGCCAGTAGTTTACCCGGCCGGTATAGGGGAGGTTCACCCCTCCACTTT. Protein: CASSLPGRYRGGSPLHF.

The chain recombines TRBV7-8 with TRBJ1-5; D remains unclear. Germline assignment: CDR1 SGHVS and CDR2 FQNEAQ. The CDR3 spans 14 residues. V lost 3 bases and J lost 2, with 8 bases in between. The CDR3 spells CASSLGLGNQPQHF. The CDR3 nucleotides read TGTGCCAGCAGCTTGGGCCTCGGCAATCAGCCCCAGCATTTT.

This clone was seen just once. The CDR3 loop reads CASSQTGLGPGELFF. CDR3 in DNA: TGTGCCAGCAGTCAAACCGGACTAGGGCCGGGGGAGCTGTTTTTT. V is TRBV6-5 and J is TRBJ2-2; 7 bases are a match to TRBD2. In germline, CDR1 is MNHEY, CDR2 SVGAGI. Losses at the gene ends were 5 bases for V and 8 bases for J; bases not matched to a gene: 11. CDR3 length: 15 amino acids.

This chain links TRBV29-1 with TRBJ1-2; D call uncertain. Germline loops: CDR1 SQVTM, CDR2 ANQGSEA. The CDR3 extends over 12 amino acids. The V and J ends lost 3 bases and 2 bases respectively, with 7 bases between them. CDR3 nucleotides: TGCAGCGTTGACACAAACAACTATGGCTACACCTTC. As protein: CSVDTNNYGYTF.

This chain connects TRBV29-1 to TRBJ1-1; 7 nucleotides line up with TRBD1. CDR3 size: 14 residues. In germline, CDR1 is SQVTM, CDR2 ANQGSEA. After removal of 3 bases from V and 3 bases from J, the junction contained 7 bases not matched to a gene. The CDR3 coding sequence is TGCAGCGTTGAGGAAGGGACAGTGGACACTGAAGCTTTCTTT. Residues: CSVEEGTVDTEAFF.

This chain uses TRBV2 with TRBJ1-2; 9 bases align to TRBD1. The CDR3 consists of 17 residues. V shed 1 base, J shed 1 base, and the junction held 7 bases outside the gene matches. Germline V lookup: CDR1 SNHLY, CDR2 FYNNEI. CDR3 in amino acids: CASSEGGTGSLNYGYTF. CDR3 coding DNA: TGTGCCAGCAGTGAAGGAGGGACAGGGTCCCTTAACTATGGCTACACCTTC.

This chain joins TRBV4-3 and TRBJ2-1, with 9 bases that match TRBD2. The CDR3 runs 15 residues. Germline lookup yields CDR1 LGHNA and CDR2 YSLEER. The ends lost 5 bases at V and 6 bases at J; junction bases unmatched: 8. CDR3 bases: TGCGCCAGCAGCTGGAAGCGGGGGGCCACCAATGAGCAGTTCTTC. Translated: CASSWKRGATNEQFF.

The J gene is TRBJ2-3, the V gene TRBV6-2 or TRBV6-3; the match to TRBD2 covers 9 bases. The CDR3 runs 16 residues. Germline-derived CDR1 and CDR2 are MNHEY and SVGEGT. V lost 7 bases and J lost 6; bases outside the gene matches: 14. The CDR3 region has the DNA TGTGCCAGCACCCCCATTGGAGCGGGAGGTAGGGATACGCAGTATTTT. It codes for CASTPIGAGGRDTQYF.

There are a few counts of this clone. The V and J genes are TRBV9 and TRBJ2-2, with 7 bases that match TRBD2. This CDR3 spans 15 amino acids. Germline values: CDR1 SGDLS, CDR2 YYNGEE. The J segment lost 5 bases and the V segment lost 4 bases, leaving 8 bases of the junction unmatched. CDR3: CASSPAGVGTGELFF. CDR3 nucleotide sequence: TGTGCCAGCAGCCCCGCGGGAGTGGGTACCGGGGAGCTGTTTTTT.

The gene calls are TRBV12-3 or TRBV12-4 and TRBJ2-3; the D gene is possibly TRBD1 (5 bases). The V end lost 2 bases, the J end lost 6 bases, and 9 bases lay between the germline ends. The CDR3 loop spans 13 amino acids. CDR3 nucleotide sequence: TGTGCCAGCAGTTTATGGGGCCGGGATACGCAGTATTTT. This sequence encodes CASSLWGRDTQYF.

The chain recombines TRBV7-9 with TRBJ1-2, with D hard to call. This CDR3 spans 12 amino acids. Trimming pared 1 base from V and 6 bases from J, leaving 6 bases between. Germline CDR1 and CDR2: SEHNR and FQNEAQ (reference sequence). The CDR3 loop reads CASSLVDNGYTF. The CDR3 nucleotides are TGTGCCAGCAGCTTAGTAGACAATGGCTACACCTTC.

The chain couples TRBV7-3 to TRBJ1-1, with 7 bases aligning to TRBD1. Losses at the gene ends were 5 bases for V and 4 bases for J; bases not matched to a gene: 10. Germline CDR1 is SGHTA and CDR2 is FQGTGA. This CDR3 has 15 residues. CDR3 nucleotide sequence: TGTGCCAGCAGCCCACAGGCAGGGGGTTTCACTGAAGCTTTCTTT. Translation: CASSPQAGGFTEAFF.

The V call is TRBV18, the J call TRBJ1-1; TRBD1 matches 7 bases. V was clipped by 5 bases and J by 0 bases; unmatched bases: 9. This CDR3 has 16 residues. The germline V gene has CDR1 KGHSH and CDR2 LQKENI. The CDR3 DNA sequence: TGTGCCAGCTCAGGTAACAGGGGCGCATTGAACACTGAAGCTTTCTTT. It specifies CASSGNRGALNTEAFF.

This rearrangement joins TRBV3-1 (or the pseudogene TRBV3-2) to TRBJ2-5, with 7 bases that match TRBD2. V lost 6 bases and J lost 3; bases outside the gene matches: 13. Germline CDR1 is LGHDT and CDR2 is YNNKEL (reference sequence). The CDR3 runs to 16 residues. This CDR3 reads CASSLDFGLGEETQYF. CDR3 in DNA: TGTGCCAGCAGTCTAGATTTTGGACTAGGGGAAGAGACCCAGTACTTC.

The CDR3 sequence: CASSLGFRVQETQYF. The CDR3 DNA sequence: TGTGCCAGCAGCTTAGGGTTCAGGGTCCAAGAGACCCAGTACTTC. V gene TRBV7-2 combines with J gene TRBJ2-5, with D possibly being TRBD1 (5 bases). Germline V gene data show CDR1 as SGHTA and CDR2 as FQGNSA. The germline V and J ends were trimmed by 1 base and 1 base, with 10 bases remaining between them. The CDR3 length is 15 residues. Variable domain in full (rest from reference TRBV7-2 and TRBJ2-5): GAGVSQSPSNKVTEKGKDVELRCDPISGHTALYWYRQSLGQGLEFLIYFQGNSAPDKSGLPSDRFSAERTGGSVSTLTIQRTQQEDSAVYLCASSLGFRVQETQYFGPGTRLLVL.

DNA of the CDR3: TGTGCCAGCAGCGACCCGGGACCAGGGAGGTGGAATGAGCAGTTCTTC. It encodes CASSDPGPGRWNEQFF. The V gene is TRBV5-4, the J gene TRBJ2-1; tentatively, D is TRBD2 (6 bases). The CDR3 length is 16 residues. Germline CDR1 and CDR2: SGHNT and YYREEE (reference sequence). V was shortened by 4 bases and J by 7 bases, with 21 bases between the two germline ends.

The V and J genes are TRBV28 and TRBJ2-7; 11 bases align to TRBD1. The V gene end was trimmed by 6 bases and the J gene end by 3 bases; junction bases not matched to a gene: 7. Germline V gives CDR1 MDHEN, CDR2 SYDVKM. The CDR3 is 15 residues long. CDR3 loop: CASREDGTGGYEQYF. CDR3 nucleotide sequence: TGTGCCAGCAGGGAAGACGGGACAGGGGGCTACGAGCAGTACTTC.

The chain carries TRBV19 and TRBJ2-5; 10 positions match TRBD2. The CDR3 is 16 amino acids. CDR1 and CDR2 from the germline V gene are LNHDA and SQIVND (reference sequence). The V and J ends lost 3 bases and 4 bases, in that order; junction bases with no gene match: 8. CDR3 residues: CASSMGLAGVIETQYF. CDR3 bases: TGTGCCAGTAGTATGGGTCTAGCGGGAGTGATAGAGACCCAGTACTTC.

V and J are TRBV2 and TRBJ2-7; 7 bases match TRBD2. Germline lookup yields CDR1 SNHLY and CDR2 FYNNEI. Losses at the gene ends were 7 bases for V and 3 bases for J; bases not matched to a gene: 12. The CDR3 is 15 residues long. CDR3 sequence (DNA): TGTGCCAGCAACGGAGGATCGGCTAGCGGCTACGAGCAGTACTTC. Translation gives CASNGGSASGYEQYF.

The J gene is TRBJ1-5, the V gene TRBV2, with D tentatively TRBD1 (6 bases). The CDR3 consists of 14 residues. Trimming shortened V by 2 bases and J by 3 bases, and 8 bases separated the two germline ends. Germline CDR1 SNHLY, CDR2 FYNNEI. This CDR3 reads CASSEQGLNQPQHF. DNA of the CDR3: TGTGCCAGCAGTGAACAGGGGCTCAATCAGCCCCAGCATTTT.

The genes are TRBV7-2 and TRBJ2-7; the match to TRBD2 covers 14 bases. The CDR3 sequence is 15 residues long. The trim removed 5 bases at V and 6 bases at J, leaving 6 bases unmatched. Germline V gene lookup returns CDR1 SGHTA and CDR2 FQGNSA. CDR3 sequence: CASSPGTSGRLEQYF. CDR3 in DNA: TGTGCCAGCAGCCCCGGGACTAGCGGGAGACTCGAGCAGTACTTC.

The CDR3 DNA is TGTGCCTGGAGTGACGACAGGGGGAGGGCTGAAGCTTTCTTT. Translated, it gives CAWSDDRGRAEAFF. The rearrangement joins TRBV30 to TRBJ1-1; 9 bases align to TRBD1. Germline lookup yields CDR1 GTSNPN and CDR2 SVGIG (reference sequence). Losses at the gene ends were 1 base for V and 6 bases for J; bases not matched to a gene: 6. CDR3 size: 14 residues.